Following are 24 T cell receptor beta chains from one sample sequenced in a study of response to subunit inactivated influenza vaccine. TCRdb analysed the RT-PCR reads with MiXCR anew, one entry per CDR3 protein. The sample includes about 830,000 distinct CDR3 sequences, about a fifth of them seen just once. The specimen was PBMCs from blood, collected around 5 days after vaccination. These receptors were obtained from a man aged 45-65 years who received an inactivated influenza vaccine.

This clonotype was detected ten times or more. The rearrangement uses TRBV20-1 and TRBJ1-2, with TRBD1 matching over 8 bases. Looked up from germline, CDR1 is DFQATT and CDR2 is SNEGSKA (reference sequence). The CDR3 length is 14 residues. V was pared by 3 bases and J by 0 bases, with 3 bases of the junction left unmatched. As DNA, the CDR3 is TGCAGTGCTAGGGGACAGGCAACTAACTATGGCTACACCTTC. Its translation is CSARGQATNYGYTF.

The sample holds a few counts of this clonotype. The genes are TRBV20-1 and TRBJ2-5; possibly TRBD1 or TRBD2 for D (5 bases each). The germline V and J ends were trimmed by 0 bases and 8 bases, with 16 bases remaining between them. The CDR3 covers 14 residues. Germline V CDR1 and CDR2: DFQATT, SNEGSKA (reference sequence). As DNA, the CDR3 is TGCAGTGCTAGAGATTCCAATGGGGGAGCCACCCAGTACTTC. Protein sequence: CSARDSNGGATQYF.

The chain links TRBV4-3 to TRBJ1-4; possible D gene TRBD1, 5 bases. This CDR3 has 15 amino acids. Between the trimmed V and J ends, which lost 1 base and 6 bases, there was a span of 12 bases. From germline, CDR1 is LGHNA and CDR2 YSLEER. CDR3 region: CASSQAGGAYEKLFF. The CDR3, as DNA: TGCGCCAGCAGCCAAGCAGGTGGGGCCTATGAAAAACTGTTTTTT.

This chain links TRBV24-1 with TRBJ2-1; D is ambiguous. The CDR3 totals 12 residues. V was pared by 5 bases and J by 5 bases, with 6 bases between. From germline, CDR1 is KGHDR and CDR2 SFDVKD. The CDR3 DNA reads TGTGCCACCAGTGCAGGCCACAATGAGCAGTTCTTC. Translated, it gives CATSAGHNEQFF.

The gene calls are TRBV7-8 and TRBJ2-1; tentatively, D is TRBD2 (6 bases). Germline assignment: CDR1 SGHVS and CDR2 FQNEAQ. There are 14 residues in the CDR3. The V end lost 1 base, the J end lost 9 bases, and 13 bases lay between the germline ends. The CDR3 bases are TGTGCCAGCAGCTTAGATAACCCCGGGGGTGAGCAGTTCTTC. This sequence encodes CASSLDNPGGEQFF.

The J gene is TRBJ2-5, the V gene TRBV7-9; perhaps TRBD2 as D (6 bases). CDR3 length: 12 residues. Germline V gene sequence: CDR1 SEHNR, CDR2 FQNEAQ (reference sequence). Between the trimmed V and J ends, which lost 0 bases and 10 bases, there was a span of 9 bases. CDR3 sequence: CASSLAEGSQYF. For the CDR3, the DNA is TGTGCCAGCAGCTTAGCGGAGGGGAGCCAGTACTTC.

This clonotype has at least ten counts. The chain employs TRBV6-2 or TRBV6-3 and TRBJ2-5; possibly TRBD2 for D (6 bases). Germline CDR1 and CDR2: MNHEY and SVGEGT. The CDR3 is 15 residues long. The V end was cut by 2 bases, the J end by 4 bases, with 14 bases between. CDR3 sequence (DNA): TGTGCCAGCAGTTACGGGGGGACCAGACGAGAGACCCAGTACTTC. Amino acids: CASSYGGTRRETQYF.

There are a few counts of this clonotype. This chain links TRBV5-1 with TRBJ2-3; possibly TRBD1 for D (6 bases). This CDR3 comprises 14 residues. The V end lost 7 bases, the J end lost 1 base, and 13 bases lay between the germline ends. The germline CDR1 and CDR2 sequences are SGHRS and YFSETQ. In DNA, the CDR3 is TGCGCCAGCCAGGAGCGACAGGGCACAGATACGCAGTATTTT. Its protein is CASQERQGTDTQYF.

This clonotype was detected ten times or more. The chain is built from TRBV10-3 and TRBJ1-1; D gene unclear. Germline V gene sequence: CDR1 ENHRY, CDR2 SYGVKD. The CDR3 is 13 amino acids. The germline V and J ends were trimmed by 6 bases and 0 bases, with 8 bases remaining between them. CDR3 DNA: TGTGCCATCAGATTCAGTCTGAACACTGAAGCTTTCTTT. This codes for CAIRFSLNTEAFF.

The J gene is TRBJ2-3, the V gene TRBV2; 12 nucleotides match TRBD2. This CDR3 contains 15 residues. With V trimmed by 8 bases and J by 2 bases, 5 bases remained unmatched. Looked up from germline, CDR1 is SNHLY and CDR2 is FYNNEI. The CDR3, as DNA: TGTGCCAGCCGAGGACTAGCGGGACCCACAGATACGCAGTATTTT. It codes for CASRGLAGPTDTQYF.

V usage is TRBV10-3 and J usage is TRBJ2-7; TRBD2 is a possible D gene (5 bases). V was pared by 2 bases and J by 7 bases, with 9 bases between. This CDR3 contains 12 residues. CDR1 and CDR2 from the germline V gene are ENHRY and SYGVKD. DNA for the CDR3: TGTGCCATCAGTGAGGCTTCGGGGGAGCAGTACTTC. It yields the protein CAISEASGEQYF.

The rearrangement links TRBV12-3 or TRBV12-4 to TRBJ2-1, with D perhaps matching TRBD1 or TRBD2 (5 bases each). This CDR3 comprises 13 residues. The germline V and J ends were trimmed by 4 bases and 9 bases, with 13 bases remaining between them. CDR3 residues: CASSSRLRGEQFF. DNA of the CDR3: TGTGCCAGCAGTTCGAGATTGAGGGGTGAGCAGTTCTTC.

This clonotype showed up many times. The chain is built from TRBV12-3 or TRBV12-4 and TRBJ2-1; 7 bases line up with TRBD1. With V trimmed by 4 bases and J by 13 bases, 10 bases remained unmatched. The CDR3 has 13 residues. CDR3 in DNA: TGTGCCAGCAGTTCCCGACAGGGCGAGCGTCAGTTCTTC. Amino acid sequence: CASSSRQGERQFF.

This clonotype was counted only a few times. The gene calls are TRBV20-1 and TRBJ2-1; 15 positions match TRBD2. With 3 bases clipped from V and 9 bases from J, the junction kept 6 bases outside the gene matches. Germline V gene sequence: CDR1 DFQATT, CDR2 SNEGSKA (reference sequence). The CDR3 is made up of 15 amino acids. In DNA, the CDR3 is TGCAGTGCTAGGGGACCGGGACTAGCGGGAGGTGAGCAGTTCTTC. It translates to CSARGPGLAGGEQFF.

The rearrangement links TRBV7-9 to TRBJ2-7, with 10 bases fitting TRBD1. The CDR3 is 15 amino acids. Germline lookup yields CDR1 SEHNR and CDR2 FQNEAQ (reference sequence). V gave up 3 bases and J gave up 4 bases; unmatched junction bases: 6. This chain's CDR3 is CASSLGRQGAYEQYF. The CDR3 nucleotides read TGTGCCAGCAGCTTGGGGAGACAGGGGGCTTACGAGCAGTACTTC.

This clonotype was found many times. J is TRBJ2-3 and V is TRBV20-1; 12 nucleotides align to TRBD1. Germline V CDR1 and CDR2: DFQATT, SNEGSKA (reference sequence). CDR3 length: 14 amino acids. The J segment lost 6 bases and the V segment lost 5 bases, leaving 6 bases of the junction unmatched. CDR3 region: CSALPGQGADTQYF. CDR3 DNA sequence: TGCAGTGCTCTACCGGGACAGGGGGCCGATACGCAGTATTTT.

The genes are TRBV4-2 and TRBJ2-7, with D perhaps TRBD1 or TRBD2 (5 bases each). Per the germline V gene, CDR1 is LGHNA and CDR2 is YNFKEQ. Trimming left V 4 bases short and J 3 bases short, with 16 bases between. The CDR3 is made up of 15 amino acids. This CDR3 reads CASSRPGTDFYEQYF. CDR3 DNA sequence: TGTGCCAGCAGCCGTCCCGGGACGGATTTCTACGAGCAGTACTTC.

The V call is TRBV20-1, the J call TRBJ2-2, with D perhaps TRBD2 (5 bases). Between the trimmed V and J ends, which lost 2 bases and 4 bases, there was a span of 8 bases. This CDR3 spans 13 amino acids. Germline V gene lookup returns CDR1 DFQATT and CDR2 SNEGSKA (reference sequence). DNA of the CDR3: TGCAGTGCTAGACTAGGAGGCACCGGGGAGCTGTTTTTT. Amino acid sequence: CSARLGGTGELFF.

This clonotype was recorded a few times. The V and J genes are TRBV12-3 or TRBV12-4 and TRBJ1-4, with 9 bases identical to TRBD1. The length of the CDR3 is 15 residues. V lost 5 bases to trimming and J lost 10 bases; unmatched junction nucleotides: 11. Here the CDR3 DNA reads TGTGCCAGCAGTGAGGGACAGGGTGGTCCGGGAAAACTGTTTTTT. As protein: CASSEGQGGPGKLFF.

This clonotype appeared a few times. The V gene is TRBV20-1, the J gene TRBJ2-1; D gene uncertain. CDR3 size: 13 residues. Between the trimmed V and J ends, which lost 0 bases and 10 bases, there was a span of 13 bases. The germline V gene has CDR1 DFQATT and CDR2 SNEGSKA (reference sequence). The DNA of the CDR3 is TGCAGTGCTAGAGATTTTATCGGATGGGAGCAGTTCTTC. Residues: CSARDFIGWEQFF.

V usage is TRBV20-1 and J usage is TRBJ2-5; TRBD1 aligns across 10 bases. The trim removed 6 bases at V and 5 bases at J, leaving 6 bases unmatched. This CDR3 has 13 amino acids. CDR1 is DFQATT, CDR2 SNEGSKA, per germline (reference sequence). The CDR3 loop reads CSASTGGHETQYF. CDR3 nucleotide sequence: TGCAGTGCGTCGACAGGGGGCCATGAGACCCAGTACTTC.

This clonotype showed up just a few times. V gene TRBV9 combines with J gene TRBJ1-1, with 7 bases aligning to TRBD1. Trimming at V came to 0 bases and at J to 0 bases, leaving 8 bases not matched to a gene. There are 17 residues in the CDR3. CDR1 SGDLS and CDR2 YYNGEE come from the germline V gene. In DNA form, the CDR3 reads TGTGCCAGCAGCGTAGTAAGTACAGGGGACCTGAACACTGAAGCTTTCTTT. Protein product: CASSVVSTGDLNTEAFF.

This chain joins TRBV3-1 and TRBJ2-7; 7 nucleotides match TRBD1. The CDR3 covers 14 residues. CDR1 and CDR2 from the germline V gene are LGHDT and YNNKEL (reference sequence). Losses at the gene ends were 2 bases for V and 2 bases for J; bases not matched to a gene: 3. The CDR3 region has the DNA TGTGCCAGCAGCCAATGGACAGGTCCCTACGAGCAGTACTTC. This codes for CASSQWTGPYEQYF.

As DNA, the CDR3 is TGTGCCACCAGCAGAGCTTACTCCTCACCGACAGTTTTAGCTGGGGCCAACGTCCTGACTTTC. This translates into CATSRAYSSPTVLAGANVLTF. The J gene is TRBJ2-6, the V gene TRBV15; D may be TRBD1 (5 bases). CDR3 length: 21 amino acids. Trimming stripped 1 base from V and 2 bases from J, with 24 bases between. Looked up from germline, CDR1 is LNHNV and CDR2 is YYDKDF (reference sequence).